The 26 T cell receptor beta chains below were found in one sample sequenced in a study of beta chain features in type 1 diabetes. The investigators reverse transcribed all of the isolated RNA, so they sequenced expressed TCRB transcripts. Method: immunoSEQ multiplex PCR; TCRdb's copy keeps in-frame clones and lacks some. This table has fewer than 900,000 clones, roughly a sixth appearing once. What was sequenced was naive CD4+ T cells from blood. These receptors were collected from a young woman in good health.

V is TRBV6-5 and J is TRBJ1-3, with TRBD1 as a possible D gene (6 bases). CDR1 and CDR2 (germline): MNHEY, SVGAGI. This CDR3 spans 15 amino acids. Trimming cost V 0 bases and J 4 bases, with 10 bases left between them. The CDR3 protein is CASSYSGTLGNTIYF. CDR3 DNA sequence: TGTGCCAGCAGTTACTCCGGGACACTAGGAAACACCATATATTTT.

This clone has just a few counts. The chain couples TRBV7-2 to TRBJ2-5; TRBD2 might be the D (6 bases). The V gene lost 3 bases and the J gene lost 1 base, with 12 bases spanning the gap. Germline V gene lookup returns CDR1 SGHTA and CDR2 FQGNSA. The CDR3 runs to 15 residues. CDR3 loop: CASSFGGGSQETQYF. CDR3 nucleotides: TGTGCCAGCAGCTTTGGGGGAGGCAGCCAAGAGACCCAGTACTTC.

The chain recombines TRBV27 with TRBJ1-4; D not resolved. This CDR3 is built from 17 residues. The germline gives CDR1 MNHEY, CDR2 SMNVEV (reference sequence). V lost 5 bases to trimming and J lost 6 bases, with 22 bases between them. CDR3 region: CASSPSSAATGYEKLFF. DNA for the CDR3: TGTGCCAGCAGTCCCTCCTCGGCTGCCACGGGGTATGAAAAACTGTTTTTT.

In its sample, this clone was seen a few times. The gene calls are TRBV7-3 and TRBJ2-1, with a possible D match to TRBD2 (5 bases). From germline, CDR1 is SGHTA and CDR2 FQGTGA. The CDR3 has 16 residues. The ends were cut back, 0 bases at V and 0 bases at J, with 9 bases in the middle. CDR3 sequence reads: CASSLTRASSYNEQFF. The CDR3 bases are TGTGCCAGCAGCTTAACGAGGGCGAGCTCCTACAATGAGCAGTTCTTC.

This clone was found a few times. J is TRBJ2-7 and V is TRBV5-5; 9 bases fit TRBD1. The germline V gene encodes CDR1 SGHKS and CDR2 YYEKEE (reference sequence). V was pared by 4 bases and J by 2 bases, with 4 bases of the junction left unmatched. The CDR3 length is 14 residues. The CDR3 DNA sequence: TGTGCCAGCAGCCTCCGGGACAGGGCCTACGAGCAGTACTTC. It codes for CASSLRDRAYEQYF.

Comments on this clone: Other DNA sequences of this sample code for an identical CDR3. The chain recombines TRBV7-2 with TRBJ2-1, with no clear D. The CDR3 is made up of 12 amino acids. Germline CDR1 SGHTA, CDR2 FQGNSA. V lost 3 bases and J 7 bases, leaving 7 bases between the germline ends. The CDR3 DNA is TGTGCCAGCAGCTTGGTAGGTAATGAGCAGTTCTTC. The encoded protein is CASSLVGNEQFF.

This chain links TRBV7-9 with TRBJ2-7; tentative D call: TRBD1 (8 bases). V dropped 5 bases and J dropped 5 bases, with 22 bases sitting between them. The CDR3 length is 16 residues. Germline lookup yields CDR1 SEHNR and CDR2 FQNEAQ (reference sequence). The CDR3 loop reads CASSAWGGGQGDEQYF. CDR3 bases: TGTGCCAGCAGCGCCTGGGGGGGTGGACAGGGTGACGAGCAGTACTTC.

V usage is TRBV19 and J usage is TRBJ1-5; tentative D call: TRBD1 (6 bases). CDR3 length: 14 amino acids. V lost 6 bases, J lost 7 bases, and 16 bases lay in between. Germline assignment: CDR1 LNHDA and CDR2 SQIVND (reference sequence). The CDR3 protein is CASRGGAPRQPQHF. The CDR3 DNA sequence: TGTGCCAGTAGGGGGGGCGCCCCACGGCAGCCCCAGCATTTT.

This clone came up a few times. This chain connects TRBV4-1 to TRBJ2-3; a possible D gene is TRBD1 (5 bases). V was trimmed by 1 base and J by 3 bases, leaving 8 bases between them. The germline CDR1 and CDR2 sequences are MGHRA and YSYEKL. The CDR3 length is 14 residues. CDR3 sequence (DNA): TGCGCCAGCAGCCAAGTAGGGGTAACAGATACGCAGTATTTT. Translating it yields CASSQVGVTDTQYF.

This sequence joins TRBV9 and TRBJ1-3; D not certain. V lost 0 bases and J lost 0, with 13 bases in between. This CDR3 is built from 17 residues. The germline CDR1 and CDR2 sequences are SGDLS and YYNGEE. The CDR3 coding sequence is TGTGCCAGCAGCGTAGCGGTAGGGAAATCCTCTGGAAACACCATATATTTT. Translation: CASSVAVGKSSGNTIYF. Combining the CDR3 with reference TRBV9 and TRBJ1-3 gives the whole variable domain DSGVTQTPKHLITATGQRVTLRCSPRSGDLSVYWYQQSLDQGLQFLIQYYNGEERAKGNILERFSAQQFPDLHSELNLSSLELGDSALYFCASSVAVGKSSGNTIYFGEGSWLTVV.

This clone occurred a few times. The chain carries TRBV4-2 and TRBJ2-2; 15 nucleotides line up with TRBD2. Losses at the gene ends were 0 bases for V and 6 bases for J; bases not matched to a gene: 2. This CDR3 region has 17 residues. From germline, CDR1 is LGHNA and CDR2 YNFKEQ. CDR3 coding DNA: TGTGCCAGCAGCCAAGATAGGACTAGCGGGAGGGCCGGGGAGCTGTTTTTT. Translation: CASSQDRTSGRAGELFF.

This clone was detected a few times. This chain uses TRBV10-3 with TRBJ2-4, with 10 bases aligning to TRBD2. CDR3 length equals 13 residues. After removal of 1 base from V and 11 bases from J, the junction contained 2 bases not matched to a gene. Germline V CDR1 and CDR2: ENHRY, SYGVKD. The DNA for the CDR3 is TGTGCCATCAGTGAGTGGCTAGCGGGAGTTCAGTACTTC. This encodes CAISEWLAGVQYF.

This clone was observed a handful of times. This chain joins TRBV2 and TRBJ2-7; 11 nucleotides line up with TRBD1. V lost 7 bases, J lost 5 bases, and 7 bases stayed unmatched. Germline lookup yields CDR1 SNHLY and CDR2 FYNNEI. This CDR3 comprises 14 residues. The CDR3 loop reads CASTGTGGVHEQYF. The CDR3 region has the DNA TGTGCCAGCACCGGGACAGGGGGTGTCCACGAGCAGTACTTC. The variable domain in full, with the rest retrieved from reference TRBV2 and TRBJ2-7, is EPEVTQTPSHQVTQMGQEVILRCVPISNHLYFYWYRQILGQKVEFLVSFYNNEISEKSEIFDDQFSVERPDGSNFTLKIRSTKLEDSAMYFCASTGTGGVHEQYFGPGTRLTVT.

There are a few counts of this clone. V is TRBV13 and J is TRBJ2-3; D unresolved. This CDR3 is 12 amino acids long. Deletions cut 6 bases from V and 5 bases from J, with 9 bases between. Germline-derived CDR1 and CDR2 are PRHDT and FYEKMQ (reference sequence). The CDR3 region has the DNA TGTGCCAGCAGATCGGTTGAAGATACGCAGTATTTT. Translation: CASRSVEDTQYF. Drawing the rest from reference TRBV13 and TRBJ2-3, the complete variable domain is AAGVIQSPRHLIKEKRETATLKCYPIPRHDTVYWYQQGPGQDPQFLISFYEKMQSDKGSIPDRFSAQQFSDYHSELNMSSLELGDSALYFCASRSVEDTQYFGPGTRLTVL.

This clone has a handful of counts. This chain uses TRBV4-2 with TRBJ2-5; D may be TRBD1 (6 bases). The germline CDR1 and CDR2 sequences are LGHNA and YNFKEQ. The CDR3 runs to 14 residues. With 0 bases removed from V and 4 bases from J, the gap between germline ends came to 9 bases. As DNA, the CDR3 is TGTGCCAGCAGCCAAGATGGGGGCTTAGAGACCCAGTACTTC. Translation gives CASSQDGGLETQYF.

This clone was detected a few times. The chain uses TRBV5-4 and TRBJ2-3; D ambiguous. The CDR3 consists of 15 residues. V was cut by 2 bases and J by 1 base, with 11 bases left in between. Per the germline V gene, CDR1 is SGHNT and CDR2 is YYREEE (reference sequence). The CDR3 here is CASSFTGRGTDTQYF. CDR3 nucleotide sequence: TGTGCCAGCAGCTTCACGGGCCGCGGCACAGATACGCAGTATTTT. Drawing the rest from reference TRBV5-4 and TRBJ2-3, the complete variable domain is ETGVTQSPTHLIKTRGQQVTLRCSSQSGHNTVSWYQQALGQGPQFIFQYYREEENGRGNFPPRFSGLQFPNYSSELNVNALELDDSALYLCASSFTGRGTDTQYFGPGTRLTVL.

V is TRBV9 and J is TRBJ2-3, with 7 bases aligning to TRBD2. CDR1 is SGDLS, CDR2 YYNGEE, per germline. The CDR3 is 17 residues long. After removal of 3 bases from V and 2 bases from J, the junction contained 12 bases not matched to a gene. The CDR3 coding sequence is TGTGCCAGCAGCGCTACCCTCGGGACTACCTACACAGATACGCAGTATTTT. The encoded protein is CASSATLGTTYTDTQYF. The variable domain in full, completed from reference TRBV9 and TRBJ2-3, reads DSGVTQTPKHLITATGQRVTLRCSPRSGDLSVYWYQQSLDQGLQFLIQYYNGEERAKGNILERFSAQQFPDLHSELNLSSLELGDSALYFCASSATLGTTYTDTQYFGPGTRLTVL.

This clone showed up just a few times. The genes are TRBV5-4 and TRBJ2-1, with 8 bases fitting TRBD2. The CDR3 is 15 residues long. Germline-derived CDR1 and CDR2 are SGHNT and YYREEE (reference sequence). V lost 0 bases and J lost 3; bases outside the gene matches: 2. CDR3 residues: CASSLDAGGYNEQFF. The CDR3 region has the DNA TGTGCCAGCAGCTTGGATGCGGGAGGCTACAATGAGCAGTTCTTC. Based on the CDR3 plus reference TRBV5-4 and TRBJ2-1, the full variable domain is ETGVTQSPTHLIKTRGQQVTLRCSSQSGHNTVSWYQQALGQGPQFIFQYYREEENGRGNFPPRFSGLQFPNYSSELNVNALELDDSALYLCASSLDAGGYNEQFFGPGTRLTVL.

The sample holds a few counts of this clone. J is TRBJ2-1 and V is TRBV9, with no clear D. V lost 3 bases to trimming and J lost 0 bases, with 16 bases between them. The germline gives CDR1 SGDLS, CDR2 YYNGEE. The CDR3 is 17 amino acids. For the CDR3, the DNA is TGTGCCAGCAGCGCCCACGCCCGGGCTAGCTCCTACAATGAGCAGTTCTTC. Protein product: CASSAHARASSYNEQFF.

The V gene is TRBV10-2, the J gene TRBJ1-3; D unclear. The CDR3 is made up of 11 amino acids. The V and J ends lost 4 bases and 4 bases respectively, with 2 bases between them. CDR1 and CDR2 from the germline V gene are WSHSY and SAAADI. In nucleotides, the CDR3 is TGCGCCAGCAGTGGAGGAAACACCATATATTTT. This codes for CASSGGNTIYF.

Regarding this clone: This may arise from a read error, as a much more abundant clone is one base away. Other DNA sequences in the sample encode the same CDR3. The chain joins TRBV15 to TRBJ2-1; TRBD1 aligns across 7 bases. Germline values: CDR1 LNHNV, CDR2 YYDKDF (reference sequence). The CDR3 runs 13 residues. With V trimmed by 5 bases and J by 3 bases, 1 base remained unmatched. The CDR3 nucleotides read TGTGCCACCAGCCGGGACAGCTACAATGAGCAGTTCTTC. This codes for CATSRDSYNEQFF. Full variable domain (rest looked up from reference TRBV15 and TRBJ2-1): DAMVIQNPRYQVTQFGKPVTLSCSQTLNHNVMYWYQQKSSQAPKLLFHYYDKDFNNEADTPDNFQSRRPNTSFCFLDIRSPGLGDTAMYLCATSRDSYNEQFFGPGTRLTVL.

V gene TRBV7-8 combines with J gene TRBJ2-1; the D gene could be TRBD1 or TRBD2 (5 bases each). The CDR3 covers 14 residues. Germline V CDR1 and CDR2: SGHVS, FQNEAQ. V was cut by 1 base and J by 6 bases, with 10 bases left in between. The CDR3: CASSLVPGTNEQFF. CDR3 nucleotides: TGTGCCAGCAGCTTAGTCCCGGGGACCAATGAGCAGTTCTTC.

This clone was observed once. This chain links TRBV18 with TRBJ2-7, with D maybe TRBD2 (6 bases). Per germline, CDR1 KGHSH and CDR2 LQKENI. The ends were cut back, 3 bases at V and 5 bases at J, with 11 bases in the middle. The CDR3 has 13 amino acids. The CDR3, as DNA: TGTGCCAGCTCACCGACTAGTATACACGAGCAGTACTTC. Translated, it gives CASSPTSIHEQYF.

The CDR3 sequence: CASSLGDRFEPGEETQYF. As DNA, the CDR3 is TGTGCCAGCAGCTTAGGCGACAGGTTCGAACCGGGGGAAGAGACCCAGTACTTC. The rearrangement links TRBV13 to TRBJ2-5, with D possibly being TRBD1 or TRBD2 (6 bases each). This CDR3 has 18 amino acids. With 0 bases removed from V and 3 bases from J, the gap between germline ends came to 20 bases. In germline, CDR1 is PRHDT, CDR2 FYEKMQ (reference sequence).

The sample holds a few counts of this clone. The gene calls are TRBV5-4 and TRBJ2-4; D is possibly TRBD2 (5 bases). Germline V gene sequence: CDR1 SGHNT, CDR2 YYREEE (reference sequence). The CDR3 is made up of 14 amino acids. Trimming left V 1 base short and J 6 bases short, with 11 bases between. CDR3 nucleotide sequence: TGTGCCAGCAGCTTGTCCCGGGGATCAAACATTCAGTACTTC. This sequence encodes CASSLSRGSNIQYF.

The chain combines TRBV27 with TRBJ1-2, with 8 bases lining up with TRBD1. The CDR3 covers 16 residues. The V segment lost 3 bases and the J segment 4 bases; nucleotides outside the gene matches: 10. Germline CDR1 MNHEY, CDR2 SMNVEV (reference sequence). In DNA form, the CDR3 reads TGTGCCAGCAGTTTCCAGGGGGCGGCCAGGGGCTATGGCTACACCTTC. It specifies CASSFQGAARGYGYTF.